The 10 T cell receptor beta chains in this list originate from one sample, sequenced in a study of shared clonotypes between healthy human individuals. Clones were sequenced by immunoSEQ multiplex PCR, and TCRdb holds only the in-frame ones, with some missing. The data contain about 800,000 clones, 95% to 97% of them singletons. Naive CD8 cells lacked CD45RO and underwent positive selection for CCR7, leaving out terminally differentiated effector memory CD45RA+ cells. Specimen: naive CD8+ T cells sorted from blood. These receptors were collected from a man aged 25 to 40 in good health.

This clone has a handful of counts. This rearrangement joins TRBV30 to TRBJ2-3; no firm D call. Looked up from germline, CDR1 is GTSNPN and CDR2 is SVGIG (reference sequence). There are 15 residues in the CDR3. V gave up 5 bases and J gave up 2 bases, with 17 bases separating them. CDR3 sequence reads: CAWVGSDISTDTQYF. CDR3 DNA sequence: TGTGCCTGGGTGGGCTCCGACATATCCACAGATACGCAGTATTTT.

This chain connects TRBV4-3 to TRBJ2-7, with 10 bases that match TRBD1. Germline values: CDR1 LGHNA, CDR2 YSLEER. The CDR3 has 15 residues. Trimming took 4 bases from V and 3 from J; bases not matched to a gene: 6. The CDR3 region is CASSPDRGPFYEQYF. CDR3 sequence (DNA): TGCGCCAGCAGCCCCGACAGGGGGCCTTTCTACGAGCAGTACTTC.

The V and J genes are TRBV6-5 and TRBJ2-1; 9 bases are a match to TRBD2. The J segment lost 9 bases and the V segment lost 0 bases, leaving 9 bases of the junction unmatched. There are 16 residues in the CDR3. Germline V lookup: CDR1 MNHEY, CDR2 SVGAGI. CDR3 DNA sequence: TGTGCCAGCAGTTACTCTGTGCGGGAGGGTCGAGGTGAGCAGTTCTTC. The encoded protein is CASSYSVREGRGEQFF.

This chain joins TRBV28 and TRBJ2-7; D is unclear. Germline CDR1 MDHEN, CDR2 SYDVKM. Trimming removed 3 bases from V and 4 bases from J, with 13 bases in between. There are 14 residues in the CDR3. The CDR3 here is CASSFSLGFYEQYF. The CDR3 region has the DNA TGTGCCAGCAGTTTCTCCCTTGGGTTTTACGAGCAGTACTTC.

The chain employs TRBV25-1 and TRBJ2-3; D assignment may be TRBD1 or TRBD2 (5 bases each). In germline, CDR1 is MGHDK, CDR2 SYGVNS. V lost 3 bases and J lost 14, with 18 bases in between. The CDR3 contains 13 residues. The CDR3 loop is CASSESYPGPWYF. CDR3 nucleotides: TGTGCCAGCAGTGAGTCCTATCCGGGACCGTGGTATTTT.

This sequence joins TRBV25-1 and TRBJ2-7; the D gene is possibly TRBD1 (5 bases). Trimming shortened V by 0 bases and J by 9 bases, and 18 bases separated the two germline ends. This CDR3 is 15 amino acids long. The germline V gene encodes CDR1 MGHDK and CDR2 SYGVNS. The CDR3: CASSEYGQGEGVQYF. The CDR3 bases are TGTGCCAGCAGTGAATATGGGCAGGGTGAAGGTGTGCAGTACTTC.

The chain joins TRBV28 to TRBJ2-3; D may be TRBD2 (8 bases). Trimming removed 10 bases at V and 3 bases at J, with 32 bases between. Germline values: CDR1 MDHEN, CDR2 SYDVKM. The CDR3 is made up of 19 amino acids. The CDR3 sequence: CAIQNAGTETSDPTDTQYF. CDR3 in DNA: TGTGCCATCCAGAACGCCGGGACAGAGACTAGCGATCCAACAGATACGCAGTATTTT.

J is TRBJ1-4 and V is TRBV28, with 10 nucleotides matching TRBD1. CDR3 length: 15 residues. The J segment lost 4 bases and the V segment lost 9 bases, leaving 8 bases of the junction unmatched. Germline V CDR1 and CDR2: MDHEN, SYDVKM. The CDR3 here is CASSSGTGDNEKLFF. The CDR3 coding sequence is TGTGCCAGTTCCTCCGGGACAGGGGATAATGAAAAACTGTTTTTT.

The rearrangement uses TRBV10-1 and TRBJ2-7; 7 positions match TRBD2. Germline assignment: CDR1 WNHNN and CDR2 SYGVQD (reference sequence). This CDR3 spans 14 amino acids. V lost 3 bases, J lost 12 bases, and 14 bases stayed unmatched. The CDR3 spells CASSDSRIGGSRYF. As DNA, the CDR3 is TGCGCCAGCAGTGACTCCAGGATCGGCGGGAGTAGGTACTTC.

The chain combines TRBV14 with TRBJ1-2; 8 bases are a match to TRBD1. Germline values: CDR1 SGHDN, CDR2 FVKESK. The CDR3 length is 16 residues. V dropped 2 bases and J dropped 4; count of bases not matched to a gene: 9. The CDR3 loop reads CASSQISTGDRYGYTF. CDR3 nucleotide sequence: TGTGCCAGCAGCCAAATTTCGACAGGGGATCGCTATGGCTACACCTTC.